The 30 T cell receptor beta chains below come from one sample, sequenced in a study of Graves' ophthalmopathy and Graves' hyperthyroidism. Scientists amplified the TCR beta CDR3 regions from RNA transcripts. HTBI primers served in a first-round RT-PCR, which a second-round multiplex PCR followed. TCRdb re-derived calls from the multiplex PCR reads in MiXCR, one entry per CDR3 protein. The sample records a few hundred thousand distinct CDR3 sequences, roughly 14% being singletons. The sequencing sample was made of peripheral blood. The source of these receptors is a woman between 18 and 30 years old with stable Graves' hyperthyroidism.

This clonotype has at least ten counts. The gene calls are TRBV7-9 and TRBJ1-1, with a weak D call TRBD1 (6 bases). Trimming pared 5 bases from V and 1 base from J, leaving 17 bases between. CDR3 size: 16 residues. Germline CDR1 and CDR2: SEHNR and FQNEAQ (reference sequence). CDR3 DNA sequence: TGTGCCAGCAGCCCCGACCCAGGAGGGGGGAACACTGAAGCTTTCTTT. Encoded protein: CASSPDPGGGNTEAFF.

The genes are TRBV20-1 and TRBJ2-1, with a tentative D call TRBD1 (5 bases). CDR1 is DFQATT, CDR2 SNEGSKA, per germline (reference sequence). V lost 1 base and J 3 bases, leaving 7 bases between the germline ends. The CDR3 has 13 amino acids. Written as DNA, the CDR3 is TGCAGTGCTAGAGGAGACAGCTACAATGAGCAGTTCTTC. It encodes CSARGDSYNEQFF.

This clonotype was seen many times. CDR3 in amino acids: CASSVKQLNTEAFF. In nucleotides, the CDR3 is TGTGCCAGCAGTGTGAAACAGTTGAACACTGAAGCTTTCTTT. The J gene is TRBJ1-1, the V gene TRBV2, with D uncertain. The V gene lost 4 bases and the J gene lost 0 bases, with 9 bases spanning the gap. This CDR3 spans 14 amino acids. From germline, CDR1 is SNHLY and CDR2 FYNNEI.

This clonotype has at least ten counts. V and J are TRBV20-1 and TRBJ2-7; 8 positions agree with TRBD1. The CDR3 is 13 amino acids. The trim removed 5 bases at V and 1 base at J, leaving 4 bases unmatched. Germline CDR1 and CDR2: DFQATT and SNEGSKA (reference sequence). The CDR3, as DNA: TGCAGTGCTCTCCGACAGGGGTCCTACGAGCAGTACTTC. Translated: CSALRQGSYEQYF.

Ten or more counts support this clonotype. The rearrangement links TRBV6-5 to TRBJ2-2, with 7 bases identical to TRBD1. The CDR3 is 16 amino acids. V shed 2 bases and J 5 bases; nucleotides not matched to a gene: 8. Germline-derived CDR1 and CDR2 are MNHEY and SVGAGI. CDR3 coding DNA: TGTGCCAGCAGTTACGACCGGACAGGTCAAACCGGGGAGCTGTTTTTT. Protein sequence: CASSYDRTGQTGELFF.

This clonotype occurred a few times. The CDR3 protein is CASSPDRGTTEAFF. CDR3 nucleotide sequence: TGTGCCAGCAGCCCGGATAGGGGTACCACTGAAGCTTTCTTT. This chain links TRBV7-9 with TRBJ1-1; tentatively, D is TRBD1 (5 bases). Germline V gene lookup returns CDR1 SEHNR and CDR2 FQNEAQ (reference sequence). V dropped 5 bases and J dropped 4 bases, with 14 bases sitting between them. This CDR3 has 14 residues.

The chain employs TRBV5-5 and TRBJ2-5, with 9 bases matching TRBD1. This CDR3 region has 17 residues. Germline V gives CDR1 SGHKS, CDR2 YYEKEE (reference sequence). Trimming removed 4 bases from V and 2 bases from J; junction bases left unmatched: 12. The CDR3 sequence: CASSPLGTGPTQETQYF. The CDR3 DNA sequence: TGTGCCAGCAGCCCGCTCGGGACAGGGCCCACGCAAGAGACCCAGTACTTC.

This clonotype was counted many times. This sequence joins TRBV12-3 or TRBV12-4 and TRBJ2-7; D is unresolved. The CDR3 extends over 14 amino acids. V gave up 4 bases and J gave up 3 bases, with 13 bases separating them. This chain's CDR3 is CASSSRRAIYEQYF. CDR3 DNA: TGTGCCAGCAGTTCTCGTAGGGCAATCTACGAGCAGTACTTC.

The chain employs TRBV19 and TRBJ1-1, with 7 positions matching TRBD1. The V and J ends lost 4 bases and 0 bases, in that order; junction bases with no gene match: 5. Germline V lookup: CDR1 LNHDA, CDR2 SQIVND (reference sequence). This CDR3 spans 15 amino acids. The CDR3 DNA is TGTGCCAGTAGTACGACAGGGATGGTGAACACTGAAGCTTTCTTT. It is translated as CASSTTGMVNTEAFF.

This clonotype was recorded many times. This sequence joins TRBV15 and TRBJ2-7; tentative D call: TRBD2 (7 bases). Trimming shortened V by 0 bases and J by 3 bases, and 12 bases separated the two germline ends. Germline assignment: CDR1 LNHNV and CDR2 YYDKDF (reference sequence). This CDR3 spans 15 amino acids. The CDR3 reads CATSRDGRGYYEQYF. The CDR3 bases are TGTGCCACCAGCAGAGATGGGAGGGGGTACTACGAGCAGTACTTC. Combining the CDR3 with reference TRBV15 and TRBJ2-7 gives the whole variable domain DAMVIQNPRYQVTQFGKPVTLSCSQTLNHNVMYWYQQKSSQAPKLLFHYYDKDFNNEADTPDNFQSRRPNTSFCFLDIRSPGLGDTAMYLCATSRDGRGYYEQYFGPGTRLTVT.

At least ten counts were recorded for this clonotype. CDR3 sequence: CASRGTSATGHYGYTF. CDR3 in DNA: TGTGCCAGCAGGGGGACGTCAGCCACGGGACACTATGGCTACACCTTC. V and J are TRBV6-1 and TRBJ1-2; D perhaps matches TRBD1 (5 bases). The germline V gene encodes CDR1 MNHNS and CDR2 SASEGT. V was clipped by 6 bases and J by 3 bases, with 20 bases between them. The CDR3 is 16 amino acids.

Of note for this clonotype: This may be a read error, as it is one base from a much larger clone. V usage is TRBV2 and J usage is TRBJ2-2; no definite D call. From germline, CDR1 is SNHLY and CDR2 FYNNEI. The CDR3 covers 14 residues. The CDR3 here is CAISEAGNTGELFF. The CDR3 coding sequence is TGTGCCATCAGTGAAGCAGGGAACACCGGGGAGCTGTTTTTT.

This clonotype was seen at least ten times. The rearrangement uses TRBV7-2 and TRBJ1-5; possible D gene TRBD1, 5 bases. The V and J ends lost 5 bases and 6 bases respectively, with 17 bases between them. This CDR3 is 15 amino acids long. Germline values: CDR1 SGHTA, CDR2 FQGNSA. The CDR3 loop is CASSRRGDPSQPQHF. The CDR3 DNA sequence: TGTGCCAGCAGCCGTCGTGGGGACCCGTCTCAGCCCCAGCATTTT.

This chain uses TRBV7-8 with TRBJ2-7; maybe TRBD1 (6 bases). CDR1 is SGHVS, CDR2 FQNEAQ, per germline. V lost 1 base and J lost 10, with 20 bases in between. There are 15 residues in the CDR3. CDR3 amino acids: CASSLDAGALGDQYF. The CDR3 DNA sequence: TGTGCCAGCAGCTTAGACGCAGGGGCCCTGGGCGATCAGTACTTC.

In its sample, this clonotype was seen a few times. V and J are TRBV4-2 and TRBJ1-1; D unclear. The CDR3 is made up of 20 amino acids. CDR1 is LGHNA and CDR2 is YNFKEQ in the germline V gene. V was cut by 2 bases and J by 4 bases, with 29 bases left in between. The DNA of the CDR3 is TGTGCCAGCAGCCAAACAACTCGTTATGGACGGGCTAATACTATCACTGAAGCTTTCTTT. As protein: CASSQTTRYGRANTITEAFF.

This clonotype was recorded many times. Here the CDR3 DNA reads TGTGCCAGTAGACGCAGTAAGACTAACTATGGCTACACCTTC. This translates into CASRRSKTNYGYTF. The chain employs TRBV19 and TRBJ1-2; no clear D. This CDR3 is 14 amino acids long. Trimming left V 6 bases short and J 0 bases short, with 11 bases between. Germline CDR1 is LNHDA and CDR2 is SQIVND (reference sequence). Full variable domain (missing parts from reference TRBV19 and TRBJ1-2): DGGITQSPKYLFRKEGQNVTLSCEQNLNHDAMYWYRQDPGQGLRLIYYSQIVNDFQKGDIAEGYSVSREKKESFPLTVTSAQKNPTAFYLCASRRSKTNYGYTFGSGTRLTVV.

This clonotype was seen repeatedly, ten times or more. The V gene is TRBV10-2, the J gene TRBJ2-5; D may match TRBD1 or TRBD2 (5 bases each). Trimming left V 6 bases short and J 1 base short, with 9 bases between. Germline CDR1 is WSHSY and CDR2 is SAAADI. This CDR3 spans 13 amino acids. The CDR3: CASRRDLQETQYF. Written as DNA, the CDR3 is TGCGCCAGCAGACGGGACCTCCAAGAGACCCAGTACTTC.

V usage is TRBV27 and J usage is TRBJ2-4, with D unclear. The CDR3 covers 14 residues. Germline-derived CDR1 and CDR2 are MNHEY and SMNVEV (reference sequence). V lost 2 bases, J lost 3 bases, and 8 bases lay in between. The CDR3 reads CASSLDGDKNIQYF. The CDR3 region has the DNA TGTGCCAGCAGTTTAGACGGAGACAAAAACATTCAGTACTTC.

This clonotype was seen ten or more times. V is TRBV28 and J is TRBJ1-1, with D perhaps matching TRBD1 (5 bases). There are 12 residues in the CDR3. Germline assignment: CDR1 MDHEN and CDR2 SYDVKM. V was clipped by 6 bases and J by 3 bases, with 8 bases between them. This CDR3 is CASSSGYTEAFF. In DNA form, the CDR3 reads TGTGCCAGCAGCTCAGGGTACACTGAAGCTTTCTTT.

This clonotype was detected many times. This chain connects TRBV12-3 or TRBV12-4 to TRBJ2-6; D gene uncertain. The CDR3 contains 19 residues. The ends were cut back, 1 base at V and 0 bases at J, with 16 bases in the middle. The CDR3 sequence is CASSLGWVRKDSGANVLTF. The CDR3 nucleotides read TGTGCCAGCAGTTTAGGGTGGGTACGGAAAGACTCTGGGGCCAACGTCCTGACTTTC.

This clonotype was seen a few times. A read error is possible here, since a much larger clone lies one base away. The CDR3 region has the DNA TGTGCCAGCAGTCGAGGGAAGGTGCTCACTGAAGCTTGCTTT. Translated, it gives CASSRGKVLTEACF. The rearrangement joins TRBV12-3 or TRBV12-4 to TRBJ1-1; D is unclear. CDR3 length equals 14 residues.

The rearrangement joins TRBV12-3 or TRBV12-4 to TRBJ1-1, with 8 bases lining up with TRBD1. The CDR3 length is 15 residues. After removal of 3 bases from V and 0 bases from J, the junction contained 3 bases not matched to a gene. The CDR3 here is CASSFQGALNTEAFF. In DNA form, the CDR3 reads TGTGCCAGCAGTTTCCAGGGGGCCCTGAACACTGAAGCTTTCTTT.

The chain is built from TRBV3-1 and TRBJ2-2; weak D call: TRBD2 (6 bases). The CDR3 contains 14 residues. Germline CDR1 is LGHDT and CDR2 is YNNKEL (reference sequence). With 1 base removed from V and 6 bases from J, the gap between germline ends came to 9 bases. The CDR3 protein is CASSQVLAPGELFF. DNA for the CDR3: TGTGCCAGCAGCCAAGTACTAGCTCCCGGGGAGCTGTTTTTT.

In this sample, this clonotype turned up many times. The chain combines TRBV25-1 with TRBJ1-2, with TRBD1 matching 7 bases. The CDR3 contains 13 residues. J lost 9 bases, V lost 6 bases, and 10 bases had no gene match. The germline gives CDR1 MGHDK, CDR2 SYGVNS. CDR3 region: CASRRDRTTSYTF. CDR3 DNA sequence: TGTGCCAGCAGAAGGGACAGAACTACGAGCTACACCTTC.

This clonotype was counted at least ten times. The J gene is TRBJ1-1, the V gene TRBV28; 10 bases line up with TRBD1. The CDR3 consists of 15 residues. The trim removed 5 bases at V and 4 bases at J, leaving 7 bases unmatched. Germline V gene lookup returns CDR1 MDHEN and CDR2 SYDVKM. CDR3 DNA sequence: TGTGCCAGCAGTCCCGGGACAGGGGCCAGCACTGAAGCTTTCTTT. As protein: CASSPGTGASTEAFF. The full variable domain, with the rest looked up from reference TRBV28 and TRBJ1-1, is DVKVTQSSRYLVKRTGEKVFLECVQDMDHENMFWYRQDPGLGLRLIYFSYDVKMKEKGDIPEGYSVSREKKERFSLILESASTNQTSMYLCASSPGTGASTEAFFGQGTRLTVV.

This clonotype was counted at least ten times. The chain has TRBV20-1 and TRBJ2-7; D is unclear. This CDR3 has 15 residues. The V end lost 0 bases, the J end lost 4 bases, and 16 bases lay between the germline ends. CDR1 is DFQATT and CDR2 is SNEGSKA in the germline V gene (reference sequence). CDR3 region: CSARDKGSLSYEQYF. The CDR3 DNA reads TGCAGTGCTAGAGATAAGGGCAGCCTGTCGTACGAGCAGTACTTC.

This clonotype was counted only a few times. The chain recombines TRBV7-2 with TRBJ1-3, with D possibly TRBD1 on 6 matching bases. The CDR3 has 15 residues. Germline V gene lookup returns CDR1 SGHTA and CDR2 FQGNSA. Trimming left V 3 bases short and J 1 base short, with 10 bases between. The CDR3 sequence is CASSFLGQSGNTIYF. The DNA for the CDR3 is TGTGCCAGCAGCTTCCTTGGACAGTCTGGAAACACCATATATTTT.

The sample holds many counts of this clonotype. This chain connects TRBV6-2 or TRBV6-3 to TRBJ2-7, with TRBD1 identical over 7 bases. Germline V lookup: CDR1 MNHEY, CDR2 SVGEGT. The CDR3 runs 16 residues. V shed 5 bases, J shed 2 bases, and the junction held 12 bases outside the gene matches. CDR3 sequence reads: CASSTVGTARPYEQYF. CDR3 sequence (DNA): TGTGCCAGCAGTACTGTTGGGACAGCACGTCCCTACGAGCAGTACTTC.

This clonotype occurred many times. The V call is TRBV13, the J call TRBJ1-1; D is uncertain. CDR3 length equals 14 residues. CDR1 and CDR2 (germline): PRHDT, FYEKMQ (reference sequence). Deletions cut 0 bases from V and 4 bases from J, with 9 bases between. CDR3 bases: TGTGCCAGCAGCTTAGGAGGGTGGAGCACTGAAGCTTTCTTT. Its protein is CASSLGGWSTEAFF.

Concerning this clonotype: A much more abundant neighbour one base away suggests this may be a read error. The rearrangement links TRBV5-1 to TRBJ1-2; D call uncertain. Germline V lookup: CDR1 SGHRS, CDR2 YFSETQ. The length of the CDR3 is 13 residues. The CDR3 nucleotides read TGCTCCAGCAGCTTATCTGGGGTGGATGGCTACACCTTC. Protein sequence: CSSSLSGVDGYTF.